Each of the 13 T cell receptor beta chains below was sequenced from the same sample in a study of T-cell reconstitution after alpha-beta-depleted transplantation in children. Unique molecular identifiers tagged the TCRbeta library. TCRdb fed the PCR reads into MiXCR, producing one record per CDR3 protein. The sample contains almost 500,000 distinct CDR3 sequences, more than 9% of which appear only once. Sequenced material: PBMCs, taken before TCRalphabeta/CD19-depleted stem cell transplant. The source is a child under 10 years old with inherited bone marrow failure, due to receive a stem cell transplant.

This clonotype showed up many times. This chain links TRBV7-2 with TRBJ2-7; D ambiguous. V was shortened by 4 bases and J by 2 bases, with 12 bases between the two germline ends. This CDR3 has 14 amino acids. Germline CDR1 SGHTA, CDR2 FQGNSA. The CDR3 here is CASSSLVGPYEQYF. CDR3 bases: TGTGCCAGCAGCTCGTTGGTAGGCCCCTACGAGCAGTACTTC.

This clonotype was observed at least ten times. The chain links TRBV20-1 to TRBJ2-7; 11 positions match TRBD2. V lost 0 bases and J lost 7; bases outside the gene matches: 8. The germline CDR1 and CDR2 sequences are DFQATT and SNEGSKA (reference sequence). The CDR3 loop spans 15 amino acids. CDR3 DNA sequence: TGCAGTGCTAGAGATAGGGTAGCGGGAGGGCCGGAGCAGTACTTC. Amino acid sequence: CSARDRVAGGPEQYF.

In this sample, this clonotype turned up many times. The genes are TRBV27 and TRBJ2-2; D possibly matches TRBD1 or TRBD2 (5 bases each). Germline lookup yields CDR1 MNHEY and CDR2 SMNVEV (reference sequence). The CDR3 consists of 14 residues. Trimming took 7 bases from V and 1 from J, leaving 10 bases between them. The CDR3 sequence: CASMRGWNTGELFF. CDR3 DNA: TGTGCCAGCATGAGGGGATGGAACACCGGGGAGCTGTTTTTT.

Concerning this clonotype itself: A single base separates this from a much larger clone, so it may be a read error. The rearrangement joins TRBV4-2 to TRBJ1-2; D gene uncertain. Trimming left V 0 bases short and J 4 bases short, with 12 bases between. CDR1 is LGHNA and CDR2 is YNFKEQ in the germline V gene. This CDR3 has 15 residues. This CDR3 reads CASSQDNSELYGYTF. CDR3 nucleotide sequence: TGTGCCAGCAGCCAAGACAATTCCGAGCTCTATGGCTACACCTTC.

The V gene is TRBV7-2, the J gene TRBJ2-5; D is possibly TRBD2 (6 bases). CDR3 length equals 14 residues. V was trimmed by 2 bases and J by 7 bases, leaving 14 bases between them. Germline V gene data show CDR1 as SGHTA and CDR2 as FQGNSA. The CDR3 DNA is TGTGCCAGCAGCTTATTTTCCGGAGGGGCGACCCAGTACTTC. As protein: CASSLFSGGATQYF.

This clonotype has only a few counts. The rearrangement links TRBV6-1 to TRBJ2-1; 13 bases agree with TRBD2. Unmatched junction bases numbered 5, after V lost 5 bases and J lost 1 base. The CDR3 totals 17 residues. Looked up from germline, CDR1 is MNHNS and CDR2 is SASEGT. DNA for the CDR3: TGTGCCAGCAGTCTTGGGACTAGCGGGATTTCCTACAATGAGCAGTTCTTC. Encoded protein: CASSLGTSGISYNEQFF.

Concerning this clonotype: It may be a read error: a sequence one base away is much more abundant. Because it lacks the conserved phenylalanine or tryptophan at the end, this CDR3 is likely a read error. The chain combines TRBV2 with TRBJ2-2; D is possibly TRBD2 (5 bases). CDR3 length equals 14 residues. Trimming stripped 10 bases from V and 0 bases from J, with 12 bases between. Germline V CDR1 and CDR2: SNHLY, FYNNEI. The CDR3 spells CATKSGANTGELFL. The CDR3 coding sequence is TGTGCCACCAAAAGCGGAGCGAACACCGGGGAGCTGTTTCTT.

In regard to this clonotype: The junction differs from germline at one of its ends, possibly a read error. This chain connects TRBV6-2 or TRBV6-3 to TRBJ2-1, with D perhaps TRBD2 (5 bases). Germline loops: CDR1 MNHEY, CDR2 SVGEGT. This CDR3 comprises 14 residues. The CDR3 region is CASSYSGNQDEQFF. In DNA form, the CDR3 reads TGTGCCAGTAGTTACTCGGGGAACCAGGATGAGCAGTTCTTC.

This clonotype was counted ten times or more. The CDR3 is CASSSTAMNTEAFF. The CDR3, as DNA: TGTGCCAGCAGCTCGACAGCCATGAACACTGAAGCTTTCTTT. The rearrangement joins TRBV27 to TRBJ1-1, with a possible D match to TRBD1 (5 bases). There are 14 residues in the CDR3. With 6 bases removed from V and 0 bases from J, the gap between germline ends came to 11 bases. Germline V gives CDR1 MNHEY, CDR2 SMNVEV (reference sequence).

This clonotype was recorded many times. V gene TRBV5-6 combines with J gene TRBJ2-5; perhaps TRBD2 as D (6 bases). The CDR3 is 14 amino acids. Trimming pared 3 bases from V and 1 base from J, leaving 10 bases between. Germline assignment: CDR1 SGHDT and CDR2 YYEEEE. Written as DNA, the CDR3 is TGTGCCAGCAGCTGGGGGGACTTCCAAGAGACCCAGTACTTC. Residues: CASSWGDFQETQYF.

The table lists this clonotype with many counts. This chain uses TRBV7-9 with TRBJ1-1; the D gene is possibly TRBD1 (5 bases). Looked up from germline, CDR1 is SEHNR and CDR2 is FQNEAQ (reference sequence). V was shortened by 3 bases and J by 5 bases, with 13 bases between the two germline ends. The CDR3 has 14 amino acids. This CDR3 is CASSLIGGWTEAFF. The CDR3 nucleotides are TGTGCCAGCAGCTTGATTGGGGGGTGGACTGAAGCTTTCTTT.

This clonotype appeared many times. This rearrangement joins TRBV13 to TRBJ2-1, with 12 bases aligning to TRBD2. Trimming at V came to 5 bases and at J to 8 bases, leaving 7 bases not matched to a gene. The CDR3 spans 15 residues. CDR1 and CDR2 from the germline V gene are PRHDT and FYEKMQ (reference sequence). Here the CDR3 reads CASSDPSGREDEQFF. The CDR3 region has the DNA TGTGCCAGCAGCGATCCTAGCGGGAGGGAAGATGAGCAGTTCTTC.

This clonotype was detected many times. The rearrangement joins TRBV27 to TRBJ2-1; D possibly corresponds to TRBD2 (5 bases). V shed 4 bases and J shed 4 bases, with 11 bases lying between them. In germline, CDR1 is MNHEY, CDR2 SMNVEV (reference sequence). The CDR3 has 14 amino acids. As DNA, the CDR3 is TGTGCCAGCAGTTCTCTAGCCCTATACAATGAGCAGTTCTTC. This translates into CASSSLALYNEQFF.